The 21 T cell receptor beta chains given below trace back to one sample, sequenced in a study of human CD8 memory T cell subsets. TCR beta was sequenced from UMI-tagged 5' RACE libraries. TCRdb reworked the 5' RACE reads into one entry per CDR3 protein, no DNA. The data show about 4,200 distinct CDR3 sequences, and the top ten clones hold roughly 34%. The sequenced sample was CD8+ effector memory T cells (TEM) sorted from PBMCs. Subset reported: effector memory CD8 T cells, CCR7- CD45RO+ CD95+. These receptors were taken from a human donor in good health.

The rearrangement uses TRBV27 and TRBJ2-2; TCRdb's D call of TRBD2 is untestable without DNA. Germline values: CDR1 MNHEY, CDR2 SMNVEV (reference sequence). The CDR3 runs to 14 residues. The CDR3 loop is CASSWDGRTGELFF.

By frequency, this clonotype registers medium-sized. The chain joins TRBV7-8 to TRBJ1-2; the TCRdb call, TRBD1, lacks DNA for checking. Looked up from germline, CDR1 is SGHVS and CDR2 is FQNEAQ. The CDR3 runs 15 residues. This CDR3 is CASSLASGRGYGYTF.

The chain employs TRBV20-1 and TRBJ2-7; the D gene TCRdb calls, TRBD1, cannot be checked with no DNA. CDR1 is DFQATT and CDR2 is SNEGSKA in the germline V gene (reference sequence). The CDR3 has 14 amino acids. The CDR3 here is CSARGTRDTYEQYF.

This clonotype shows up as medium-sized by frequency. The CDR3 region is CASSQDKGQGSEKLFF. The J gene is TRBJ1-4, the V gene TRBV4-2; the D call from TCRdb, TRBD1, cannot be confirmed without DNA. The CDR3 is 16 residues long. Germline V gene data show CDR1 as LGHNA and CDR2 as YNFKEQ.

J is TRBJ2-2 and V is TRBV19. CDR1 and CDR2 (germline): LNHDA, SQIVND (reference sequence). The CDR3 has 12 amino acids. CDR3 in amino acids: CASSKVPGELFF. Using reference TRBV19 and TRBJ2-2 for the parts outside the CDR3, the full variable domain is DGGITQSPKYLFRKEGQNVTLSCEQNLNHDAMYWYRQDPGQGLRLIYYSQIVNDFQKGDIAEGYSVSREKKESFPLTVTSAQKNPTAFYLCASSKVPGELFFGEGSRLTVL.

V usage is TRBV28 and J usage is TRBJ2-7; TCRdb returns TRBD1, unconfirmable since there is no DNA. Germline CDR1 and CDR2: MDHEN and SYDVKM. This CDR3 has 14 residues. The CDR3 here is CASRMQGTSYEQYF.

The rearrangement links TRBV19 to TRBJ2-1; there is no DNA to check the TCRdb D call of TRBD1. The CDR3 extends over 12 amino acids. Germline V gene sequence: CDR1 LNHDA, CDR2 SQIVND (reference sequence). This CDR3 reads CASSRGYNEQFF.

The CDR3 spells CASFRDRGYEQYF. V usage is TRBV10-2 and J usage is TRBJ2-7; TCRdb names TRBD1, which stays unverified in the absence of DNA. CDR1 WSHSY and CDR2 SAAADI come from the germline V gene. The CDR3 length is 13 residues.

The chain employs TRBV7-2 and TRBJ2-5; the TRBD2 assignment by TCRdb is unverifiable without DNA. Germline CDR1 is SGHTA and CDR2 is FQGNSA. The CDR3 length is 18 residues. The CDR3 sequence: CASRASGGSRGYQETQYF.

This chain connects TRBV20-1 to TRBJ1-2; TCRdb gives TRBD1 as the D gene, but with no DNA this cannot be confirmed. The CDR3 consists of 13 residues. Germline V gene data show CDR1 as DFQATT and CDR2 as SNEGSKA (reference sequence). CDR3 residues: CSAPTGLDYGYTF.

J is TRBJ2-1 and V is TRBV5-8; TCRdb names TRBD2, which stays unverified in the absence of DNA. The CDR3 is made up of 14 amino acids. Germline CDR1 and CDR2: SGHTS and YDEGEE. The CDR3 here is CASSLGGAGDEQFF.

The V gene is TRBV5-4, the J gene TRBJ2-3. Per germline, CDR1 SGHNT and CDR2 YYREEE (reference sequence). The CDR3 has 13 residues. The CDR3 protein is CASSLGRTDTQYF.

The chain carries TRBV6-2 or TRBV6-3 and TRBJ1-6; TCRdb gives TRBD1 as the D gene, but with no DNA this cannot be confirmed. CDR3 length: 14 amino acids. CDR1 is MNHEY, CDR2 SVGEGT, per germline. CDR3 residues: CASTGDGDNSPLHF.

V and J are TRBV20-1 and TRBJ2-7. CDR1 is DFQATT and CDR2 is SNEGSKA in the germline V gene (reference sequence). This CDR3 contains 12 residues. The CDR3 region is CSGRWRAYEQYF.

The chain uses TRBV2 and TRBJ2-5; TCRdb returns TRBD2, unconfirmable since there is no DNA. The germline gives CDR1 SNHLY, CDR2 FYNNEI. This CDR3 spans 14 amino acids. The CDR3 region is CASSSGRYQETQYF.

This clonotype is classed as medium-sized (0.01 to 0.1%) by frequency. This chain links TRBV20-1 with TRBJ1-1. CDR1 DFQATT and CDR2 SNEGSKA come from the germline V gene (reference sequence). This CDR3 comprises 13 residues. CDR3 region: CSGELGEGTEAFF.

The chain employs TRBV28 and TRBJ2-1; TCRdb returns TRBD2, unconfirmable since there is no DNA. CDR3 length equals 15 residues. Germline CDR1 and CDR2: MDHEN and SYDVKM. CDR3 sequence: CASRVAGVIVHEQFF.

In terms of frequency, this clonotype is medium-sized (0.01 to 0.1%). The chain employs TRBV20-1 and TRBJ1-1; TCRdb selects TRBD1, and the lack of DNA leaves this call unchecked. The CDR3 sequence is 16 residues long. Germline V gene lookup returns CDR1 DFQATT and CDR2 SNEGSKA (reference sequence). CDR3 protein: CSARAAGTGSDTEAFF.

Here the CDR3 reads CASSWVGDTEAFF. V usage is TRBV4-1 and J usage is TRBJ1-1; the D gene TCRdb calls, TRBD1, cannot be checked with no DNA. The length of the CDR3 is 13 residues. Germline CDR1 MGHRA, CDR2 YSYEKL.

The chain is built from TRBV20-1 and TRBJ2-7; TCRdb indicates TRBD1, and absent DNA this call remains unverified. CDR1 and CDR2 (germline): DFQATT, SNEGSKA (reference sequence). CDR3 length equals 16 residues. The CDR3: CSARKAWAGLTYEQYF.

This clonotype is identified as medium-sized (0.01 to 0.1%) from frequency. The gene calls are TRBV6-1 and TRBJ2-1; TCRdb designates TRBD1, a call that cannot be tested without DNA. There are 13 residues in the CDR3. Germline CDR1 and CDR2: MNHNS and SASEGT. The CDR3 loop is CASSGTGGNEQFF.